This TCR beta chain was retrieved from a study of T-cell memory formation after mild COVID-19. One entry per CDR3 protein, called by TCRdb with MiXCR from the 5' RACE reads. The sample records under 450,000 distinct CDR3 sequences, approximately 14% being singletons. This clonotype appeared a few times. Germline lookup yields CDR1 DFQATT and CDR2 SNEGSKA (reference sequence). The CDR3 is 13 amino acids. The TCR sequence derives from a man between 18 and 29 years old who had mild COVID-19 (a few samples of this study predate the infection). Cell type and time point are not known. Source material: PBMCs or a T cell subset sorted from them (not recorded which). The V call is TRBV20-1, the J call TRBJ2-3; D may match TRBD1 or TRBD2 (5 bases each). This CDR3 is CGVGVGGTDTQYF. The CDR3 coding sequence is TGCGGGGTGGGGGTTGGGGGCACAGATACGCAGTATTTT.